These 18 T cell receptor beta chains originate from one sample sequenced in a study of cytomegalovirus exposure and HLA in healthy donors (dated by TCRdb to about 2017). Library creation used the immunoSEQ multiplex PCR assay. For the multiplex PCR, a mixture combining 60 forward primers for TCR Vbeta segments and 13 reverse primers for TCR Jbeta segments was used. Entries here come from immuneACCESS through TCRdb and include only in-frame sequences with V and J called. Some clones fail to appear in such tables; in the studies checked, an unresolved V gene covers under half of the shortfall, and the cause of the remainder is unknown. The sample's own table lists over 100,000 clones. Less than 4.5% of the sample lies in the top ten. The sample consisted of PBMCs. The receptors come from a man younger than 45 in good health and CMV-seronegative.

This chain uses TRBV5-1 with TRBJ1-1; a possible D gene is TRBD1 (6 bases). CDR1 and CDR2 (germline): SGHRS, YFSETQ. The CDR3 has 13 residues. V lost 7 bases and J 3 bases, leaving 13 bases between the germline ends. The CDR3 coding sequence is TGCGCCAGCCGCAGGGACACCTACACTGAAGCTTTCTTT. It encodes CASRRDTYTEAFF.

The V gene is TRBV7-2, the J gene TRBJ1-2; D call uncertain. The CDR3 contains 13 residues. Looked up from germline, CDR1 is SGHTA and CDR2 is FQGNSA. The germline V and J ends were trimmed by 5 bases and 0 bases, with 7 bases remaining between them. As DNA, the CDR3 is TGTGCCAGCAGCCTCCGGGCTAACTATGGCTACACCTTC. Amino acid sequence: CASSLRANYGYTF.

The chain has TRBV19 and TRBJ2-1; TRBD2 matches 9 bases. This CDR3 is 15 amino acids long. Trimming cost V 2 bases and J 8 bases; bases outside gene matches: 7. Germline V gene data show CDR1 as LNHDA and CDR2 as SQIVND (reference sequence). This CDR3 is CASSIRGGGAHEQFF. CDR3 bases: TGTGCCAGTAGTATAAGGGGCGGGGGGGCTCATGAGCAGTTCTTC.

In DNA form, the CDR3 reads TGTGCCAGCTCACTCGGGGGGCCGAACACTGAAGCTTTCTTT. It is translated as CASSLGGPNTEAFF. The rearrangement links TRBV18 to TRBJ1-1; D might be TRBD1 (6 bases). Trimming pared 4 bases from V and 1 base from J, leaving 10 bases between. From germline, CDR1 is KGHSH and CDR2 LQKENI. The CDR3 contains 14 residues.

V usage is TRBV5-1 and J usage is TRBJ2-1, with 7 bases aligning to TRBD1. CDR1 is SGHRS, CDR2 YFSETQ, per germline. V lost 3 bases and J lost 4; bases outside the gene matches: 10. CDR3 length: 16 residues. This CDR3 reads CASSSAVTGSYNEQFF. CDR3 bases: TGCGCCAGCAGCTCGGCCGTGACAGGGTCGTACAATGAGCAGTTCTTC.

This sequence joins TRBV7-7 and TRBJ2-2; 12 bases align to TRBD2. CDR1 SSHAT and CDR2 FNYEAQ come from the germline V gene (reference sequence). Trimming removed 7 bases from V and 6 bases from J; junction bases left unmatched: 9. CDR3 length: 16 residues. For the CDR3, the DNA is TGTGCCAGCACCCCTAGCGGGGGGGCTCAACCCGGGGAGCTGTTTTTT. Protein sequence: CASTPSGGAQPGELFF.

The chain carries TRBV5-1 and TRBJ1-5; 7 positions match TRBD1. This CDR3 is built from 15 residues. Germline V gene data show CDR1 as SGHRS and CDR2 as YFSETQ. V lost 4 bases, J lost 6 bases, and 10 bases stayed unmatched. The CDR3 region has the DNA TGCGCCAGCAGCCCCCAGGTAGGGGGCGGTCAGCCCCAGCATTTT. This codes for CASSPQVGGGQPQHF.

The chain employs TRBV2 and TRBJ2-7, with TRBD2 identical over 12 bases. The length of the CDR3 is 16 residues. The V gene end was trimmed by 1 base and the J gene end by 4 bases; junction bases not matched to a gene: 5. CDR1 is SNHLY and CDR2 is FYNNEI in the germline V gene. CDR3 nucleotide sequence: TGTGCCAGCAGTGAAGGGGGAACTAGCGGGGGGTACGAGCAGTACTTC. Its translation is CASSEGGTSGGYEQYF.

The gene calls are TRBV5-1 and TRBJ2-5; TRBD2 aligns across 7 bases. Germline assignment: CDR1 SGHRS and CDR2 YFSETQ. The CDR3 length is 17 residues. Trimming cost V 0 bases and J 5 bases; bases outside gene matches: 13. The CDR3 protein is CASSLARGGRHEETQYF. The CDR3, as DNA: TGCGCCAGCAGCTTGGCCCGGGGAGGGAGGCACGAGGAGACCCAGTACTTC.

This chain joins TRBV28 and TRBJ2-5, with a possible D match to TRBD2 (6 bases). This CDR3 region has 13 residues. From germline, CDR1 is MDHEN and CDR2 SYDVKM. The V end was cut by 10 bases, the J end by 7 bases, with 19 bases between. CDR3 region: CATRIGGDGTQYF. DNA for the CDR3: TGTGCCACGAGAATAGGAGGGGACGGGACCCAGTACTTC.

The chain recombines TRBV19 with TRBJ2-1; D gene uncertain. Per the germline V gene, CDR1 is LNHDA and CDR2 is SQIVND (reference sequence). This CDR3 has 13 residues. V lost 0 bases and J lost 4, with 4 bases in between. This CDR3 reads CASSIDGYNEQFF. The DNA of the CDR3 is TGTGCCAGTAGTATAGACGGTTACAATGAGCAGTTCTTC.

The chain carries TRBV28 and TRBJ1-4, with 9 nucleotides matching TRBD1. Germline loops: CDR1 MDHEN, CDR2 SYDVKM. The CDR3 contains 15 residues. J gave up 7 bases and V 3 bases, and 6 bases lay outside the gene matches. The CDR3 DNA reads as TGTGCCAGCAGTTTCCCGGGACAGGGTGTTGAAAAACTGTTTTTT. Its translation is CASSFPGQGVEKLFF.

The gene calls are TRBV5-1 and TRBJ1-5; D not certain. The germline V gene has CDR1 SGHRS and CDR2 YFSETQ. V lost 0 bases and J 4 bases, leaving 8 bases between the germline ends. The CDR3 runs 14 residues. The CDR3 nucleotides are TGCGCCAGCAGCTTGGCGGGAGTAAATCAGCCCCAGCATTTT. Its translation is CASSLAGVNQPQHF.

The chain links TRBV30 to TRBJ2-7; possibly TRBD1 for D (5 bases). This CDR3 has 14 residues. Looked up from germline, CDR1 is GTSNPN and CDR2 is SVGIG (reference sequence). The V end was cut by 3 bases, the J end by 3 bases, with 15 bases between. The CDR3 reads CAWSPGQGDYEQYF. CDR3 in DNA: TGTGCCTGGAGCCCAGGGCAGGGCGACTACGAGCAGTACTTC.

V gene TRBV19 combines with J gene TRBJ1-5; 7 bases are shared with TRBD1. The CDR3 is 13 amino acids. Trimming took 5 bases from V and 5 from J; bases not matched to a gene: 3. Germline V gene data show CDR1 as LNHDA and CDR2 as SQIVND (reference sequence). CDR3 in DNA: TGTGCCAGTAGTCGTGACAGGGATCAGCCCCAGCATTTT. Protein: CASSRDRDQPQHF.

V is TRBV10-3 and J is TRBJ2-3; 8 bases match TRBD2. The germline V gene encodes CDR1 ENHRY and CDR2 SYGVKD. Trimming took 4 bases from V and 2 from J; bases not matched to a gene: 5. The CDR3 length is 15 residues. CDR3 region: CAISAGRGATDTQYF. The CDR3 DNA reads TGTGCCATCAGTGCTGGGCGGGGGGCCACAGATACGCAGTATTTT.

The CDR3 reads CASGRALVNTEAFF. The CDR3 bases are TGTGCCAGCGGGAGGGCCCTGGTGAACACTGAAGCTTTCTTT. The chain combines TRBV7-9 with TRBJ1-1; D remains unclear. This CDR3 has 14 amino acids. The V gene's germline CDR1 is SEHNR and CDR2 FQNEAQ (reference sequence). V was pared by 8 bases and J by 0 bases, with 13 bases between.

The CDR3 sequence is CASSPHPGLTYEQYF. DNA for the CDR3: TGTGCCAGCAGCCCCCACCCTGGCTTAACCTACGAGCAGTACTTC. V usage is TRBV9 and J usage is TRBJ2-7; D unresolved. Per the germline V gene, CDR1 is SGDLS and CDR2 is YYNGEE. The V end lost 4 bases, the J end lost 2 bases, and 16 bases lay between the germline ends. The CDR3 loop spans 15 amino acids.